This T cell receptor beta chain was captured by sequencing in a study of cytomegalovirus exposure and HLA in healthy donors. Study overall: Approximately 77 million unique TCRs from HLA-typed donors were held in an early release of data.

Study results and caveats: In a later analysis, a missense DCLRE1C variant was linked to TCR beta V- and J-gene trimming. Common viral pathogens were later found to be apparently linked to several of the most significant clusters.

The germline V and J ends were trimmed by 1 base and 4 bases, with 10 bases remaining between them. Germline CDR1 and CDR2: LNHNV and YYDKDF (reference sequence). The CDR3 totals 14 residues. The study ran its PCR with 60 Vbeta and 13 Jbeta primers. Sequencing was performed with immunoSEQ multiplex PCR; in TCRdb, only in-frame clones are kept and a portion is missing. The sample contains 110,000 to 150,000 clones, roughly 72% of which appear only once. Those who donated were healthy bone marrow donors. With respect to this clone: Its antigen is unidentified.

The chain recombines TRBV15 with TRBJ2-5; weak D call: TRBD2 (5 bases). Sequencing was carried out using PBMCs. The origin of this receptor is a man aged 40-50 years in good health and CMV-seronegative. DNA of the CDR3: TGTGCCACCAGCAGAGCCCTCGGGATAGAGACCCAGTACTTC. The encoded protein is CATSRALGIETQYF.